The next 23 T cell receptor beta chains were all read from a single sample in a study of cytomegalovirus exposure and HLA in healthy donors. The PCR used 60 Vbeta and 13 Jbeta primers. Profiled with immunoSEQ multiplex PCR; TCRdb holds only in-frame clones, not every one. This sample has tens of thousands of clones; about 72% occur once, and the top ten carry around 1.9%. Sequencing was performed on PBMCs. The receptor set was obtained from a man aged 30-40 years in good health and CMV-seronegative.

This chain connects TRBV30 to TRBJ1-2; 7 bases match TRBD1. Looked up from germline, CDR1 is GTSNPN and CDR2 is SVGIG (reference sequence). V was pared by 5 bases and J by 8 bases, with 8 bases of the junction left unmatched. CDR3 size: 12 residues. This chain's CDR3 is CAWETGVWGYTF. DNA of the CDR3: TGTGCCTGGGAAACAGGGGTCTGGGGCTACACCTTC.

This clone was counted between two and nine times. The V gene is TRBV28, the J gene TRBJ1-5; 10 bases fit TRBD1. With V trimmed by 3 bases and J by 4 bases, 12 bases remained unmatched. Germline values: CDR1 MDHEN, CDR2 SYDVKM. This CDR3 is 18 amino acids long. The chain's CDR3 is CASSFSDRGLVTNQPQHF. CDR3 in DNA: TGTGCCAGCAGTTTCTCTGACAGGGGGCTTGTTACGAATCAGCCCCAGCATTTT.

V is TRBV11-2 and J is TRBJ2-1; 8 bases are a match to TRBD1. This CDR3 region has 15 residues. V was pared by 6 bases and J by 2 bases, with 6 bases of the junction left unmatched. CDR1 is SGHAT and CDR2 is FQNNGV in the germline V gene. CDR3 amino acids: CASRPTGGTYNEQFF. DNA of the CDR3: TGTGCCAGCAGACCTACAGGGGGGACCTACAATGAGCAGTTCTTC.

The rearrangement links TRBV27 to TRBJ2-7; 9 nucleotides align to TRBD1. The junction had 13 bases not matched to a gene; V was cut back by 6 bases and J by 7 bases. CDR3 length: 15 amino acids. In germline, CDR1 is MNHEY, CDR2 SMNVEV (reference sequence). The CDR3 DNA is TGTGCCAGCAGAGCCTGGGGGACAGGGAACAGGGAGCAGTACTTC. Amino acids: CASRAWGTGNREQYF.

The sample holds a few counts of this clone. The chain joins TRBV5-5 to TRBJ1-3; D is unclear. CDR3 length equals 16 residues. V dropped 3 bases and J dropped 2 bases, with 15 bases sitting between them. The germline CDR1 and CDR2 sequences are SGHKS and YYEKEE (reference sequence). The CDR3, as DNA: TGTGCCAGCAGCTCCCCGTTGAGGGAGGCTGGAAACACCATATATTTT. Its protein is CASSSPLREAGNTIYF.

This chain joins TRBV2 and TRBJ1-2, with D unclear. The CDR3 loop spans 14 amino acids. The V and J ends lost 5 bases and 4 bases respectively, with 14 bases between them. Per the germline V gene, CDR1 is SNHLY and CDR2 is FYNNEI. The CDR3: CASSSDLAGYGYTF. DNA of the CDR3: TGTGCCAGCAGTTCCGACCTGGCAGGCTATGGCTACACCTTC. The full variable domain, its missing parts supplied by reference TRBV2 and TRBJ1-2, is EPEVTQTPSHQVTQMGQEVILRCVPISNHLYFYWYRQILGQKVEFLVSFYNNEISEKSEIFDDQFSVERPDGSNFTLKIRSTKLEDSAMYFCASSSDLAGYGYTFGSGTRLTVV.

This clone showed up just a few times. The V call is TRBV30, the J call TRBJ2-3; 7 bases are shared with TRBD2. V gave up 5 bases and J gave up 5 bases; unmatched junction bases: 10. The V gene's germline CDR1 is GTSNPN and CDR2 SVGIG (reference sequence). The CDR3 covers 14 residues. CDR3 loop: CAWGSGVVGDTQYF. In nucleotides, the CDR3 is TGTGCCTGGGGGAGCGGGGTTGTAGGAGATACGCAGTATTTT.

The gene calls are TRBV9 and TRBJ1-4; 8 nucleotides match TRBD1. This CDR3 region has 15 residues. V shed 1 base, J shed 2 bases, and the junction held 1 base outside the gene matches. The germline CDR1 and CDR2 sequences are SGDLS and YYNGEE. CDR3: CASSVQGATNEKLFF. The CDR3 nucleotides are TGTGCCAGCAGCGTACAGGGGGCTACTAATGAAAAACTGTTTTTT.

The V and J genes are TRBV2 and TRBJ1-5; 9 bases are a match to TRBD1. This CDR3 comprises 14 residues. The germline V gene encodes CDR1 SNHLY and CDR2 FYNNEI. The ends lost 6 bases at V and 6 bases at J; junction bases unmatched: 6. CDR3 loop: CASSGTGKLQPQHF. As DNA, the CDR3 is TGTGCCAGCAGCGGGACAGGGAAACTTCAGCCCCAGCATTTT.

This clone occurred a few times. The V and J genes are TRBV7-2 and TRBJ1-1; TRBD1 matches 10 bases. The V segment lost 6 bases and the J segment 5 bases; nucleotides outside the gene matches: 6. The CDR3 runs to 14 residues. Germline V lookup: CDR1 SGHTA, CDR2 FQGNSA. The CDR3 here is CASSDRGRGTEAFF. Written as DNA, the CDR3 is TGTGCCAGCAGTGACAGGGGGCGAGGAACTGAAGCTTTCTTT.

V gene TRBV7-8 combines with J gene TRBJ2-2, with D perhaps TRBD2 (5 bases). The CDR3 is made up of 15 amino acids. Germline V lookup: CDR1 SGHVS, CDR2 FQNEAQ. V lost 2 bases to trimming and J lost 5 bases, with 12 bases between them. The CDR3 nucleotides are TGTGCCAGCAGCTTAAGCTCTAGCACGACCGGGGAGCTGTTTTTT. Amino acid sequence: CASSLSSSTTGELFF.

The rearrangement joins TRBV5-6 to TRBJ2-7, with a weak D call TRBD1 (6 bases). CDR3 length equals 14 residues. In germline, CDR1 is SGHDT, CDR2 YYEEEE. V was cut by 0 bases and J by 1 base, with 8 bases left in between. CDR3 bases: TGTGCCAGCAGCTTGGAAGGACAGTCCTACGAGCAGTACTTC. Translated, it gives CASSLEGQSYEQYF.

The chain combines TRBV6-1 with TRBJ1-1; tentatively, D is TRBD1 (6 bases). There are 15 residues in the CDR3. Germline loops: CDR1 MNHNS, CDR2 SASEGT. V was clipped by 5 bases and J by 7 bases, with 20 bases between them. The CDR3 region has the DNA TGTGCCAGCAGTCCTTATATTGGACAGCCCGATGAAGCTTTCTTT. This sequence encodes CASSPYIGQPDEAFF.

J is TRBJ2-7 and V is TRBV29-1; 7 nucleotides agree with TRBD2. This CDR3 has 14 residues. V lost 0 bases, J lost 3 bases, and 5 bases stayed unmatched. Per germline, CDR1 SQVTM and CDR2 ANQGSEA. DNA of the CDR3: TGCAGCGTTGAAGATTCGGAGCGGGACTACGAGCAGTACTTC. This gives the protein CSVEDSERDYEQYF.

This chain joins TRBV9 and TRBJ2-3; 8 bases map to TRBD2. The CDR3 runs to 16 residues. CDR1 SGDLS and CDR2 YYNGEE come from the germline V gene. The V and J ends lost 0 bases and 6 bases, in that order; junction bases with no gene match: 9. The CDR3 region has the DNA TGTGCCAGCAGCGTAGCTACCCGGGGGGGTGCGGATACGCAGTATTTT. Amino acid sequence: CASSVATRGGADTQYF.

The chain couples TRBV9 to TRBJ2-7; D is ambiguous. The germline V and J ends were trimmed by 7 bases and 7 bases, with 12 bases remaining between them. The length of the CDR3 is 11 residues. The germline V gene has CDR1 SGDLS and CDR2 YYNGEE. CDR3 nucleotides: TGTGCCAGCGCGTGGTCAACGGAGCAGTACTTC. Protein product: CASAWSTEQYF.

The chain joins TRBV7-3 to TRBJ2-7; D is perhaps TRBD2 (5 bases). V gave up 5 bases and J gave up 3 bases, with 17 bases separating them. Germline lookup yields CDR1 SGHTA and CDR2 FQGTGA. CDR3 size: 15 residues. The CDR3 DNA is TGTGCCAGCAGCCCTACGGGATCCAGGCTCTACGAGCAGTACTTC. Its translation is CASSPTGSRLYEQYF.

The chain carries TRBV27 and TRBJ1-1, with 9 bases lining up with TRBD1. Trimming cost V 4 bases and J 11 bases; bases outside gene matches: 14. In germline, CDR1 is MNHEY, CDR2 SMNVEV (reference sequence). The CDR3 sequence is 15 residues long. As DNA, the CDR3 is TGTGCCAGCAGTTACCTTCCCGGACAGGGGTTGAGTGCTTTCTTT. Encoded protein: CASSYLPGQGLSAFF.

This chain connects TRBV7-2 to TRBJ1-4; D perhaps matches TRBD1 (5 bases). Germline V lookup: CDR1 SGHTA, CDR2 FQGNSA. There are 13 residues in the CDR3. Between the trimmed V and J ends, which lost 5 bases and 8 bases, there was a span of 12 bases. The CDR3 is CASSPGTREKLFF. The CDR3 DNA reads TGTGCCAGCAGCCCCGGGACTAGGGAAAAACTGTTTTTT.

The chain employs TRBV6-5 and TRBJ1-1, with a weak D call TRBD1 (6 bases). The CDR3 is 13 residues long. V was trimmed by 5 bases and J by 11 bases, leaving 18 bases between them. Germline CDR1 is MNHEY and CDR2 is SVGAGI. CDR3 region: CASSDTRGRGAFF. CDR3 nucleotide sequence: TGTGCCAGCAGTGATACACGCGGGAGGGGGGCTTTCTTT.

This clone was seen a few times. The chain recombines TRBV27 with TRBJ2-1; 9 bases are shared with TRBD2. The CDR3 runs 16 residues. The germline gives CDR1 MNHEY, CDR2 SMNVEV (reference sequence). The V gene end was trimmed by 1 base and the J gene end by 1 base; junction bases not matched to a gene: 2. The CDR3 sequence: CASSLLAGESYNEQFF. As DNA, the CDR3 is TGTGCCAGCAGTTTATTAGCGGGAGAATCCTACAATGAGCAGTTCTTC.

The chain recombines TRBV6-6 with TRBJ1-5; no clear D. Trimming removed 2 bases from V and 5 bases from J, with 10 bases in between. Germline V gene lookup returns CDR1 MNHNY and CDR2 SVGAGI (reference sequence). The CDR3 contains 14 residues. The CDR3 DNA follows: TGTGCCAGCAGTTACGGGTCAGACTATCAGCCCCAGCATTTT. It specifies CASSYGSDYQPQHF.

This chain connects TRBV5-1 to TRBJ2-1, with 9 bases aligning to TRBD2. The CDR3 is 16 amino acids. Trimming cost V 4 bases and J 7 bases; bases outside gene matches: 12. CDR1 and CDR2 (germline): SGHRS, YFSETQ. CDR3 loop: CASSPAGGREDNEQFF. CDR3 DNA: TGCGCCAGCAGCCCGGCGGGGGGGCGGGAGGATAATGAGCAGTTCTTC.